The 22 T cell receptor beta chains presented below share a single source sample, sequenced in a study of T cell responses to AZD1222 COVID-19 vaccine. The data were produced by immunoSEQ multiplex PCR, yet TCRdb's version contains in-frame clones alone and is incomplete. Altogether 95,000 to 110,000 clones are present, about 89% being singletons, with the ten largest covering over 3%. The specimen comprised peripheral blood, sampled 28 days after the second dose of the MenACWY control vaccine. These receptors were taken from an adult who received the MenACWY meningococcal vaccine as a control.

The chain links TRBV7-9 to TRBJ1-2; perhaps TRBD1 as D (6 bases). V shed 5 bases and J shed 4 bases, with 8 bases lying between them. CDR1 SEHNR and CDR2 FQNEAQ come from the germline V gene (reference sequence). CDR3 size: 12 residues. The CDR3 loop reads CASSRTVYGYTF. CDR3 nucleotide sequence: TGTGCCAGCAGCCGGACAGTCTATGGCTACACCTTC. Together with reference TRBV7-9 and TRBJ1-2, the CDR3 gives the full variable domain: DTGVSQNPRHKITKRGQNVTFRCDPISEHNRLYWYRQTLGQGPEFLTYFQNEAQLEKSRLLSDRFSAERPKGSFSTLEIQRTEQGDSAMYLCASSRTVYGYTFGSGTRLTVV.

The chain's CDR3 is CASSPGQGRTGELFF. The DNA for the CDR3 is TGTGCCAGCAGCCCGGGACAGGGACGAACCGGGGAGCTGTTTTTT. The chain couples TRBV3-1 (or the pseudogene TRBV3-2) to TRBJ2-2; 9 positions match TRBD1. CDR3 length: 15 amino acids. Germline V lookup: CDR1 LGHDT, CDR2 YNNKEL (reference sequence). V trimming: 4 bases; J trimming: 5 bases; junction bases outside the gene matches: 5.

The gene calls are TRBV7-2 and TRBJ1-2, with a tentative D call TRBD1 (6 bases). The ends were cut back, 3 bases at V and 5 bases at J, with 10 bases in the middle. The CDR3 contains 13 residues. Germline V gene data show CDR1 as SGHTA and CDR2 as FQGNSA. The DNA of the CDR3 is TGTGCCAGCAGCTTGGACAGAAAATATGGCTACACCTTC. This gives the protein CASSLDRKYGYTF.

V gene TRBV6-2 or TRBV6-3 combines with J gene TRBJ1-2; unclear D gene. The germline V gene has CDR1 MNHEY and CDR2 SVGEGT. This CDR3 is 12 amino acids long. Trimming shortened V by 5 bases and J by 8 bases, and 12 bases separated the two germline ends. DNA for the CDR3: TGTGCCAGCAGTGTGGGGATGGGCGGCTACACCTTC. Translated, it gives CASSVGMGGYTF.

The CDR3 DNA follows: TGCGCCAGCAGCCAGGATCCGGGACAGTGGCCTGGCGAGCAGTACTTC. Translated: CASSQDPGQWPGEQYF. The chain links TRBV4-1 to TRBJ2-7; 7 positions match TRBD1. Germline CDR1 MGHRA, CDR2 YSYEKL. This CDR3 is 16 amino acids long. J lost 6 bases, V lost 3 bases, and 14 bases had no gene match.

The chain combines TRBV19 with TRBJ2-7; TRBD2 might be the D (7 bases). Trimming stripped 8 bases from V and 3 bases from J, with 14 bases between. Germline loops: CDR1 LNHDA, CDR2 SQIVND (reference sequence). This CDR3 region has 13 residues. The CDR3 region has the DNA TGTGCCAGTGGGACTACACAGGGCTACGAGCAGTACTTC. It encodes CASGTTQGYEQYF.

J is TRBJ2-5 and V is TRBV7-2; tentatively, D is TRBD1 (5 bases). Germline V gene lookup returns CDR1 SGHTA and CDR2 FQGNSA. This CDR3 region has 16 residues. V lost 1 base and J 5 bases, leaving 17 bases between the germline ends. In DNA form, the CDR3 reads TGTGCCAGCAGCTTAGAAGGGGCGCCGGGCCTGGAGACCCAGTACTTC. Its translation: CASSLEGAPGLETQYF.

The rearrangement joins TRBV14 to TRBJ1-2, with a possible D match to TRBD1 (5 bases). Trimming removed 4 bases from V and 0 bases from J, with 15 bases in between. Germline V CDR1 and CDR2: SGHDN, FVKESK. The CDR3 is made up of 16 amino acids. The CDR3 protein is CASSPLFGAANYGYTF. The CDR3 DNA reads TGTGCCAGCAGCCCATTATTTGGGGCGGCTAACTATGGCTACACCTTC.

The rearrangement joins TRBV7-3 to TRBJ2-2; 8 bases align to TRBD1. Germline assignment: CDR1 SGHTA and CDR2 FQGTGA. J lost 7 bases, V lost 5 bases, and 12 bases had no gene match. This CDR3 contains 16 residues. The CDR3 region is CASSPKARTGYGELFF. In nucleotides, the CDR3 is TGTGCCAGCAGCCCTAAGGCCCGGACAGGGTACGGGGAGCTGTTTTTT.

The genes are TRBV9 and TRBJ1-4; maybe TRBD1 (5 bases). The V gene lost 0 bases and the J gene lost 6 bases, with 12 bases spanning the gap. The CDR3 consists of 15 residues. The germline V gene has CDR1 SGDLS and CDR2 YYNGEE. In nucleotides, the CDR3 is TGTGCCAGCAGCGTAGGTGGGGGTTCTGATGAAAAACTGTTTTTT. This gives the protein CASSVGGGSDEKLFF.

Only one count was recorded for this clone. The CDR3 here is CASSSDRVYGYTF. DNA of the CDR3: TGTGCCAGCAGCTCAGACAGGGTCTATGGCTACACCTTC. The J gene is TRBJ1-2, the V gene TRBV28; 7 bases are a match to TRBD1. This CDR3 is built from 13 residues. V dropped 6 bases and J dropped 4; count of bases not matched to a gene: 5. CDR1 is MDHEN, CDR2 SYDVKM, per germline.

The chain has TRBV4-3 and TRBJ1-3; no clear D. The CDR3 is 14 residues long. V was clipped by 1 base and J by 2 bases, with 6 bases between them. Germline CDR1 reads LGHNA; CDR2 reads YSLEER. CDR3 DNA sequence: TGCGCCAGCAGCCAAGTGGGAGCTGGAAACACCATATATTTT. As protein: CASSQVGAGNTIYF.

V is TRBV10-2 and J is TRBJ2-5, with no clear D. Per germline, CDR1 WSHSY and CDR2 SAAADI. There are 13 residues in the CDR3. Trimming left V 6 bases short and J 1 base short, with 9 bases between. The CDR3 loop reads CASSPQFQETQYF. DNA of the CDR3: TGCGCCAGCAGCCCTCAGTTCCAAGAGACCCAGTACTTC.

CDR3 coding DNA: TGTGCCAGCAGGTCGACAGATAACTATGGCTACACCTTC. Protein: CASRSTDNYGYTF. The gene calls are TRBV6-5 and TRBJ1-2, with D possibly being TRBD1 (5 bases). The CDR3 consists of 13 residues. V was cut by 6 bases and J by 1 base, with 9 bases left in between. Germline CDR1 is MNHEY and CDR2 is SVGAGI.

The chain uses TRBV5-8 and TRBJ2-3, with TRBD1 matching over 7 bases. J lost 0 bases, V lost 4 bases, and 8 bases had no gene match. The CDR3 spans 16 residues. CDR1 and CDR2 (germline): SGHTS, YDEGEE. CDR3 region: CASSNADRTSTDTQYF. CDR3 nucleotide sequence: TGTGCCAGCAGCAACGCGGACAGGACTAGCACAGATACGCAGTATTTT.

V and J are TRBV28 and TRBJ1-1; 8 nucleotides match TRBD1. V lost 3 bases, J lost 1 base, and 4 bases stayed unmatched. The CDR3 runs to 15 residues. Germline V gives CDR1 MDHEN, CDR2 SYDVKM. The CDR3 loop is CASSLGGTGNTEAFF. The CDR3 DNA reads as TGTGCCAGCAGTTTGGGTGGGACAGGGAACACTGAAGCTTTCTTT.

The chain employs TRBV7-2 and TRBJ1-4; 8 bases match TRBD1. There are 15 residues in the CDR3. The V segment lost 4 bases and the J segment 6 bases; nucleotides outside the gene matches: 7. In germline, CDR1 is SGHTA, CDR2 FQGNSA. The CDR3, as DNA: TGTGCCAGCAGCTCACGGACAGGGACCGATGAAAAACTGTTTTTT. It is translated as CASSSRTGTDEKLFF.

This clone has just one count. CDR3 sequence (DNA): TGTGCCAGCACATTAACATATGGCTACACCTTC. Protein sequence: CASTLTYGYTF. V and J are TRBV2 and TRBJ1-2, with no clear D. CDR1 is SNHLY, CDR2 FYNNEI, per germline. The CDR3 totals 11 residues. V was shortened by 7 bases and J by 5 bases, with 8 bases between the two germline ends.

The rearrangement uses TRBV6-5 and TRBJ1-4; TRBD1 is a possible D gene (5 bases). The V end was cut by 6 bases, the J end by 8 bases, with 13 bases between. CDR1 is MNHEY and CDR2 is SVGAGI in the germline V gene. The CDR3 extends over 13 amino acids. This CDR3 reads CASRGPRREKLFF. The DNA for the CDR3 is TGTGCCAGCAGGGGGCCTCGCCGGGAAAAACTGTTTTTT.

CDR3 in amino acids: CASSQTWTGENYGYTF. The CDR3 region has the DNA TGTGCCAGCAGCCAAACTTGGACAGGCGAGAACTATGGCTACACCTTC. V and J are TRBV3-1 (or the pseudogene TRBV3-2) and TRBJ1-2, with 7 bases identical to TRBD1. The CDR3 has 16 residues. Germline values: CDR1 LGHDT, CDR2 YNNKEL (reference sequence). Trimming at V came to 2 bases and at J to 2 bases, leaving 8 bases not matched to a gene.

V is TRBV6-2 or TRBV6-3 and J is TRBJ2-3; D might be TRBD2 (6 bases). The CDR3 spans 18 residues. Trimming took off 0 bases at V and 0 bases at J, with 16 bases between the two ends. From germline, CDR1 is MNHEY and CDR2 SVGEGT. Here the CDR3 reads CASSYSLGTPASTDTQYF. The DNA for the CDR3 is TGTGCCAGCAGTTACTCCCTAGGGACTCCCGCTAGCACAGATACGCAGTATTTT.

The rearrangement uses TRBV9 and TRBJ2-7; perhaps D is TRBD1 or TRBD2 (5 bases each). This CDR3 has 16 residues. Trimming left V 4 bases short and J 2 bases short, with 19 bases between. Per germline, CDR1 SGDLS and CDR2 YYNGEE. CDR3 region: CASSPAGAGPPYEQYF. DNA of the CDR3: TGTGCCAGCAGCCCCGCCGGGGCAGGGCCCCCCTACGAGCAGTACTTC.